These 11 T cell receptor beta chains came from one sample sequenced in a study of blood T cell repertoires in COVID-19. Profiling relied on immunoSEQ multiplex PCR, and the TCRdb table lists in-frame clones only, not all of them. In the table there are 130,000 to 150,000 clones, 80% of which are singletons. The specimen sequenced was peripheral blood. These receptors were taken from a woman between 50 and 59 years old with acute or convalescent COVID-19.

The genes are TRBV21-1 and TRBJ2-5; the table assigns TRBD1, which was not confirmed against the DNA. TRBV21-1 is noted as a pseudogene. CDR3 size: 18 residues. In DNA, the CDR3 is TGTGCCAGCAGCAAAGTAAAAACCGGGACAGGGGGCTCGGAGACCCAGTACTTC. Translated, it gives CASSKVKTGTGGSETQYF.

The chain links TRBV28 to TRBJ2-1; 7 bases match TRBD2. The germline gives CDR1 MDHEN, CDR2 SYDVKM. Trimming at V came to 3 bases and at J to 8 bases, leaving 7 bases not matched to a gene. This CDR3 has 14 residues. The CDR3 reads CASSFQRRGDEQFF. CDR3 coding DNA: TGTGCCAGCAGTTTTCAAAGACGGGGGGATGAGCAGTTCTTC.

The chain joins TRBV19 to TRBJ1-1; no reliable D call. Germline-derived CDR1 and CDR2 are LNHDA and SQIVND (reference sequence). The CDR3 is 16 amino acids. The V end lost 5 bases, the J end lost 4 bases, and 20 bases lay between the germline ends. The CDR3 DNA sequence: TGTGCCAGTAGTTACGTGAAGAGCTTCGCGATCACTGAAGCTTTCTTT. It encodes CASSYVKSFAITEAFF.

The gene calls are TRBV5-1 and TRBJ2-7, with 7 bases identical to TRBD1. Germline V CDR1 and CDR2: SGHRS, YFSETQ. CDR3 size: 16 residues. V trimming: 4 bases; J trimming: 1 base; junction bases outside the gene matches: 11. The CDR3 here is CASSLHRDSLSYEQYF. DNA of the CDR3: TGCGCCAGCAGCCTACACCGGGACAGCCTATCCTACGAGCAGTACTTC.

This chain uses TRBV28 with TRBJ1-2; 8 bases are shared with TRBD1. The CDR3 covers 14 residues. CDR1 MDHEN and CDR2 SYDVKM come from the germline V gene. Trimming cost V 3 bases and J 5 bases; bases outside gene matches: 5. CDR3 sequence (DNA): TGTGCCAGCAGTTTGTTGGACAGGGAGTATGGCTACACCTTC. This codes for CASSLLDREYGYTF.

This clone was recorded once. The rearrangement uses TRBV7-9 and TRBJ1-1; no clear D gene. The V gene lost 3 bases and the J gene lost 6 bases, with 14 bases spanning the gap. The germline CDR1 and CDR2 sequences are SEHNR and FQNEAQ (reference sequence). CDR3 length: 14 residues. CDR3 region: CASSFGGGTAEAFF. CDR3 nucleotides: TGTGCCAGCAGCTTTGGAGGCGGAACCGCTGAAGCTTTCTTT.

The CDR3 DNA reads as TGTGCCAGTAGTTTGACAGGGGCCTCCTACGAGCAGTACTTC. Translation gives CASSLTGASYEQYF. V gene TRBV19 combines with J gene TRBJ2-7, with 8 bases identical to TRBD1. The CDR3 is made up of 14 amino acids. The germline CDR1 and CDR2 sequences are LNHDA and SQIVND (reference sequence). Germline trimming cut 5 bases from V and 0 bases from J; bases unmatched to any gene: 3.

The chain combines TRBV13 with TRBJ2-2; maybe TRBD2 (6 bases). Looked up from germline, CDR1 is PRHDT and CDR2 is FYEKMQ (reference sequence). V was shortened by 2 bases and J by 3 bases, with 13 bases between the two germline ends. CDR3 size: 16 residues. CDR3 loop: CASSLRGRSYTGELFF. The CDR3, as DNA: TGTGCCAGCAGCTTAAGAGGGAGGAGTTACACCGGGGAGCTGTTTTTT.

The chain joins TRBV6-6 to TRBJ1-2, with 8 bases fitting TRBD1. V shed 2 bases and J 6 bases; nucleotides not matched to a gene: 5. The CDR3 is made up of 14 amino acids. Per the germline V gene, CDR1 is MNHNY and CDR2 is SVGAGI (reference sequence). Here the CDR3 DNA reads TGTGCCAGCAGTTACCGGCAGGGGGCGGATGGCTACACCTTC. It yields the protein CASSYRQGADGYTF.

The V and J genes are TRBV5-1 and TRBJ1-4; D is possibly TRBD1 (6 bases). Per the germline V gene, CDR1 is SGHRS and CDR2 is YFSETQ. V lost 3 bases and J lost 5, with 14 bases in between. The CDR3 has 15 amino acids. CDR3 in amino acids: CASSSQGTPNEKLFF. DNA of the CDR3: TGCGCCAGCAGCTCGCAGGGGACGCCGAATGAAAAACTGTTTTTT.

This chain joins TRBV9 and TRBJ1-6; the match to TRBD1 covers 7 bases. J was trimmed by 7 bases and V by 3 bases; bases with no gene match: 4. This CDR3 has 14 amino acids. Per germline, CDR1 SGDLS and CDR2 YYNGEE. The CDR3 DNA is TGTGCCAGCAGCGGCCGGGACAGCAATTCACCCCTCCACTTT. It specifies CASSGRDSNSPLHF.